What follows is one T cell receptor beta chain and its context. Its antigen remains unknown. The repertoire was sequenced with immunoSEQ multiplex PCR; TCRdb's copy has only in-frame clones and lacks some. This table has more than 150,000 clones, approximately 90% appearing once. This sample is drawn from a study of T cell responses to AZD1222 COVID-19 vaccine. Study results and limitations: Recipients of AZD1222 seropositive at baseline numbered only 5 to 7. Vaccine-related CD4 TCRs covered spike, predominating at 160-218 and 743-854. Clonal diversity was possibly underestimated, and white British individuals and females predominated among donors. Variant regions that are unmutated are reportedly the target of nearly half of spike-specific TCRs.

The CDR3 spans 18 residues. The sequencing here drew on peripheral blood, taken on day 0 of AZD1222 vaccination. The clonotype originates from an adult in good health. The J gene is TRBJ2-7, the V gene TRBV12-2; the table's D call, TRBD1, was not checked against the DNA. TRBV12-2 is reported as a pseudogene. The CDR3 spells CASRCHWGQFLSSYEQYF. The DNA for the CDR3 is TGTGCAAGTCGCTGCCATTGGGGACAGTTTCTTAGCTCCTACGAGCAGTACTTC.